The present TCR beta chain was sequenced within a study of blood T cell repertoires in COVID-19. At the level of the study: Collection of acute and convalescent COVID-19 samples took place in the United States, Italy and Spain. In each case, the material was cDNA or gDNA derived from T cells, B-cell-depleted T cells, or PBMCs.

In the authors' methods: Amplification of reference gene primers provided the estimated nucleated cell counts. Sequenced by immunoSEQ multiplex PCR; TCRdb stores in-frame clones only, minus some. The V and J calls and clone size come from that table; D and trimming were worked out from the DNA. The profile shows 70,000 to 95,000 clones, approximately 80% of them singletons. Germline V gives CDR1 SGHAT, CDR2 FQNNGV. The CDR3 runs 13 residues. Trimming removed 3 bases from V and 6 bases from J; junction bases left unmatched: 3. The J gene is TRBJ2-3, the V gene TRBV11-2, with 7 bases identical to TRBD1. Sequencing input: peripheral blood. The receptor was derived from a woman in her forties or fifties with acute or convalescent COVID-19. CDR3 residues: CASSFDRADTQYF. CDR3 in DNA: TGTGCCAGCAGCTTCGACAGGGCCGATACGCAGTATTTT.